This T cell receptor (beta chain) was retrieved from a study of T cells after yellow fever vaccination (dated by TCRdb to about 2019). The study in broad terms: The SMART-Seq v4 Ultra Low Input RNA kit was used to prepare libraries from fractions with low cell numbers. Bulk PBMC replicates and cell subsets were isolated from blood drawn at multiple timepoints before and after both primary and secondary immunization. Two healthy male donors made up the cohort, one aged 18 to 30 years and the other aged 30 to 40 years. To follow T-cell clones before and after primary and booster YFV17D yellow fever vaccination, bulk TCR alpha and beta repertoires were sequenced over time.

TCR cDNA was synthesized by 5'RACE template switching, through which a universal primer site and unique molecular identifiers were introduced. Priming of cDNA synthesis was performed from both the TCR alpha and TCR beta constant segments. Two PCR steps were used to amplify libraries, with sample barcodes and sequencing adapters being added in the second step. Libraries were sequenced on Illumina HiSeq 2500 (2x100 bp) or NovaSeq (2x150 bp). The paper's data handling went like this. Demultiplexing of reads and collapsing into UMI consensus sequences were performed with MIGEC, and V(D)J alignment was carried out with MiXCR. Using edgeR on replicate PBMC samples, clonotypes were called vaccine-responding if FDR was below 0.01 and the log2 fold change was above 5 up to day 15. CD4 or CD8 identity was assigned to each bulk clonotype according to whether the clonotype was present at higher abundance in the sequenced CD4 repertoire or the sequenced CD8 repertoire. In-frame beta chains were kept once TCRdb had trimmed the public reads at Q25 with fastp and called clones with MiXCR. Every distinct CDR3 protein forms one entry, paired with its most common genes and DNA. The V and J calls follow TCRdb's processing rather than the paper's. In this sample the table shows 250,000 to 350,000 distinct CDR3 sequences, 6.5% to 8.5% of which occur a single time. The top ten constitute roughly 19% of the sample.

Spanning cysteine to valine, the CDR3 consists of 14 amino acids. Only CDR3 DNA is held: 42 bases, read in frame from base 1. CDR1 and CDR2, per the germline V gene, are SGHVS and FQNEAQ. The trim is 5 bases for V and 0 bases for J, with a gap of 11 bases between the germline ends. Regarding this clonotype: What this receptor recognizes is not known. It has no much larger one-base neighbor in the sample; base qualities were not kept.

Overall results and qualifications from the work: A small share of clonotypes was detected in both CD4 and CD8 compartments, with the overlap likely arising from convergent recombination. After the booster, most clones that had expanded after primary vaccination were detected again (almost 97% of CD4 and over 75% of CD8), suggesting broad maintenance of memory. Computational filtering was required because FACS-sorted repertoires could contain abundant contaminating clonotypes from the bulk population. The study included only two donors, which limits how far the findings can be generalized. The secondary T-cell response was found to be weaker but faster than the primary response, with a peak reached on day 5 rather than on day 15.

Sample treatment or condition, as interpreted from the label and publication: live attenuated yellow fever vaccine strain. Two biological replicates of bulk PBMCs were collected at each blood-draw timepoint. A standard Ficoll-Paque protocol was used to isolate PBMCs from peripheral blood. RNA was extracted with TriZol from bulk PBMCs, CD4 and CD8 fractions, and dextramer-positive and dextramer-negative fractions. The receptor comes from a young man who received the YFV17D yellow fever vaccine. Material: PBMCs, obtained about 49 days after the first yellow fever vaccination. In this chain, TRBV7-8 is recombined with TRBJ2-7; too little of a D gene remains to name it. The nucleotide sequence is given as TGTGCCAGCAGCCCACGATCTAGCTCCTACGAGCAGTACGTC. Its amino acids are CASSPRSSSYEQYV.